Many counts were recorded for the clone carrying this TCR beta chain. Library construction involved attaching unique molecular identifiers to individual cDNA molecules, which allowed quantitative, reproducible TCR counting. TCRdb passed the RACE reads through MiXCR, listing each CDR3 protein once. The sample records nearly 85,000 distinct CDR3 sequences, 11% being singletons. Time point specified: patch test 2, 6 weeks after DPC sensitization. This sample's treatment: therapeutic diphenylcyclopropenone sensitization with weekly scalp DPC. The data belong to a study of human T cells and chemical hapten exposure. Across the study: 2% DPC applied to an approximately 2 cm by approximately 2 cm arm area sensitized donors. Patients were mainly female, each with alopecia areata, totalis or universalis.

Losses at the gene ends were 8 bases for V and 6 bases for J; bases not matched to a gene: 17. CDR1 is KGHSH and CDR2 is LQKENI in the germline V gene. This CDR3 has 17 residues. The rearrangement uses TRBV18 and TRBJ2-2; 8 bases agree with TRBD1. The source is a man between 18 and 35 years old with alopecia areata. Some clones in this sample may be carry-over from other donors' samples. This material consisted of whole blood, taken in connection with sensitization to the hapten diphenylcyclopropenone (DPC). CDR3 sequence: CASPIPGQGGASGELFF. The CDR3 DNA follows: TGTGCCAGCCCAATTCCTGGACAGGGTGGAGCCTCCGGGGAGCTGTTTTTT.